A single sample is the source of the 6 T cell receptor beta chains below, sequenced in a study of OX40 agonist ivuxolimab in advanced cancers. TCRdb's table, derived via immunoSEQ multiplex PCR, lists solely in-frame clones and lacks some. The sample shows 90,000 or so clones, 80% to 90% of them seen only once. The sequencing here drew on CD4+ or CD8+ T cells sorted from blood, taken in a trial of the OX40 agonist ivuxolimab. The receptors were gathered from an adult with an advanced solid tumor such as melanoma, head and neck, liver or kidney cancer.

The CDR3 sequence is CASNRNSNQPQHF. The CDR3 nucleotides read TGTGCCAGCAATAGAAATAGCAATCAGCCCCAGCATTTT. The chain links TRBV28 to TRBJ1-5; D is undetermined. Between the trimmed V and J ends, which lost 7 bases and 0 bases, there was a span of 7 bases. The CDR3 is 13 amino acids. Germline V gene lookup returns CDR1 MDHEN and CDR2 SYDVKM.

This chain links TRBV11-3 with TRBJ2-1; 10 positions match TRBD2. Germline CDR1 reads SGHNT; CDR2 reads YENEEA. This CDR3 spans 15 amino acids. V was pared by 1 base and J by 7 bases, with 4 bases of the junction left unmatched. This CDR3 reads CASSLAGTSENEQFF. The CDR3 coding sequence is TGTGCCAGCAGCTTAGCAGGGACTAGCGAAAATGAGCAGTTCTTC.

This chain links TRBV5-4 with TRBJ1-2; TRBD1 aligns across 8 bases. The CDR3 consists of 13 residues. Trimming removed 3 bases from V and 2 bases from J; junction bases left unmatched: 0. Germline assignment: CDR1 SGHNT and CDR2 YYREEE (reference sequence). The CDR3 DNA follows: TGTGCCAGCAGCTGGACAGGGAACTATGGCTACACCTTC. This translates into CASSWTGNYGYTF.

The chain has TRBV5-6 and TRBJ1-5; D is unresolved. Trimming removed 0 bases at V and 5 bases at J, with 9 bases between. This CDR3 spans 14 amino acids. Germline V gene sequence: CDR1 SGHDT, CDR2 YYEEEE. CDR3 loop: CASSLVGRDQPQHF. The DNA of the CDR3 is TGTGCCAGCAGCTTGGTAGGGCGGGATCAGCCCCAGCATTTT.

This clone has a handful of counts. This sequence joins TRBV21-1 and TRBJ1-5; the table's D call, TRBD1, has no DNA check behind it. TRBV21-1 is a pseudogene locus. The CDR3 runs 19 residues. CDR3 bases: TGTGCCAGCAGCAAAGCGCGGTTCCGGACAGGGAAAGGCAATCAGCCCCAGCATTTT. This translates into CASSKARFRTGKGNQPQHF.

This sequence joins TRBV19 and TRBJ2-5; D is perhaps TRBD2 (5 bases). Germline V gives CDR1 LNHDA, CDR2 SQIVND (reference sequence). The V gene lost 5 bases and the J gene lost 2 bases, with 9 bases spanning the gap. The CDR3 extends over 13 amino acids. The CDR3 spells CASSHIAQETQYF. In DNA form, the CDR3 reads TGTGCCAGTAGTCATATAGCGCAAGAGACCCAGTACTTC.